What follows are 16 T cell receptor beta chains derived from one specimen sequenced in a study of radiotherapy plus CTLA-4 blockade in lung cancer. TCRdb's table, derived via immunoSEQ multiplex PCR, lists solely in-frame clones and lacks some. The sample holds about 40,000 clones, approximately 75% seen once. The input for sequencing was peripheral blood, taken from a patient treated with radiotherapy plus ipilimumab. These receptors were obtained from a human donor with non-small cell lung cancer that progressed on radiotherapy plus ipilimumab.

The CDR3 DNA follows: TGTGCCAGCAGCGCGCCGGGGACAGGGAATCAGCCCCAGCATTTT. Translated, it gives CASSAPGTGNQPQHF. J is TRBJ1-5 and V is TRBV7-9; 9 bases are shared with TRBD1. Germline assignment: CDR1 SEHNR and CDR2 FQNEAQ (reference sequence). The CDR3 covers 15 residues. The J segment lost 4 bases and the V segment lost 5 bases, leaving 6 bases of the junction unmatched.

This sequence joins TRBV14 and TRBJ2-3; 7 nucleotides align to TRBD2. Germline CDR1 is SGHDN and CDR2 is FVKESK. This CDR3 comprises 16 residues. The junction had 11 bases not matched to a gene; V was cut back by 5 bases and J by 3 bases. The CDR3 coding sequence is TGTGCCAGCAGCTCGCCTCTAGCGGCGGGGACAGATACGCAGTATTTT. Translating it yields CASSSPLAAGTDTQYF.

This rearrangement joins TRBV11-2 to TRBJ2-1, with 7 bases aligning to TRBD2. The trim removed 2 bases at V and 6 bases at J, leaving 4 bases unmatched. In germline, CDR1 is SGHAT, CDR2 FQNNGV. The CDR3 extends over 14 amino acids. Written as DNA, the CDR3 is TGTGCCAGCAGCTTACTGCGGGGGACCAATGAGCAGTTCTTC. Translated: CASSLLRGTNEQFF.

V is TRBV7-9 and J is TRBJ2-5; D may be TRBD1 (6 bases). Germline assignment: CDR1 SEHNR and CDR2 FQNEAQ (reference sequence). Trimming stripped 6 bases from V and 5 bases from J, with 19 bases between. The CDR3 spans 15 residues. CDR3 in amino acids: CASSRGVGGGETQYF. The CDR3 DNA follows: TGTGCCAGCAGTCGGGGCGTTGGGGGCGGGGAGACCCAGTACTTC. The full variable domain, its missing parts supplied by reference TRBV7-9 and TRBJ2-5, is DTGVSQNPRHKITKRGQNVTFRCDPISEHNRLYWYRQTLGQGPEFLTYFQNEAQLEKSRLLSDRFSAERPKGSFSTLEIQRTEQGDSAMYLCASSRGVGGGETQYFGPGTRLLVL.

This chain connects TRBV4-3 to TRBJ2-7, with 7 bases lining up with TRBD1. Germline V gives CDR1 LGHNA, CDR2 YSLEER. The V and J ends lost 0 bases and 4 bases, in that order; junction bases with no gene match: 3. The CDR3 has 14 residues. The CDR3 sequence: CASSQDLQGYEQYF. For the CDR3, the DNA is TGCGCCAGCAGCCAAGATTTACAGGGGTACGAGCAGTACTTC.

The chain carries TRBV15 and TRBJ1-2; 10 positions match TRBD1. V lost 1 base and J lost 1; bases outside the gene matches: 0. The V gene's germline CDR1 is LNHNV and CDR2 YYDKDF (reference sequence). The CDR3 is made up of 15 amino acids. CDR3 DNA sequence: TGTGCCACCAGCAGAGGGGACAGGGGTAACTATGGCTACACCTTC. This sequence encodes CATSRGDRGNYGYTF.

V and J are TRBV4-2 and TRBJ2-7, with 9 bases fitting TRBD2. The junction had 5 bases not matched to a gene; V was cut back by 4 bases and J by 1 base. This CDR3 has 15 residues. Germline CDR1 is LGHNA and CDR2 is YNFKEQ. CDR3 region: CASSLAGGESYEQYF. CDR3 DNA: TGTGCCAGCAGCCTGGCGGGGGGGGAGTCCTACGAGCAGTACTTC.

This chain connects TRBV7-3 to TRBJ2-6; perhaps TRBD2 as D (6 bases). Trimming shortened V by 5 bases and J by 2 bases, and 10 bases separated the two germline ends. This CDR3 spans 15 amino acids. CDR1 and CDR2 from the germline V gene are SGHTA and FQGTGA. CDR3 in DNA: TGTGCCAGCAGCCTGCGGGGAGCTGGGGCCAACGTCCTGACTTTC. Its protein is CASSLRGAGANVLTF.

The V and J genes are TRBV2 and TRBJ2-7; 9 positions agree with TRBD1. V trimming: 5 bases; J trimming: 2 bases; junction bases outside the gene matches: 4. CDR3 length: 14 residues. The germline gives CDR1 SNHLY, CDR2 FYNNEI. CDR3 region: CASSRRTGAYEQYF. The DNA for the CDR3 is TGTGCCAGCAGTCGTCGGACAGGGGCCTACGAGCAGTACTTC.

CDR3 protein: CASSAGQGLQLYGYTF. CDR3 nucleotides: TGTGCCAGCAGCGCAGGTCAGGGACTCCAGCTCTATGGCTACACCTTC. V gene TRBV9 combines with J gene TRBJ1-2, with D maybe TRBD1 (5 bases). Germline loops: CDR1 SGDLS, CDR2 YYNGEE. The CDR3 length is 16 residues. The germline V and J ends were trimmed by 3 bases and 4 bases, with 19 bases remaining between them.

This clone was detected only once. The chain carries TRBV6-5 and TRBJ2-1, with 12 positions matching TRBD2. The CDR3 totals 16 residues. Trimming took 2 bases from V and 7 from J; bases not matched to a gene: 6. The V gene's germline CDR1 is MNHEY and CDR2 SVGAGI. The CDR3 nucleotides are TGTGCCAGCAGTTACCACCCTAGCGGGGGGGCGAATGAGCAGTTCTTC. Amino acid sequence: CASSYHPSGGANEQFF.

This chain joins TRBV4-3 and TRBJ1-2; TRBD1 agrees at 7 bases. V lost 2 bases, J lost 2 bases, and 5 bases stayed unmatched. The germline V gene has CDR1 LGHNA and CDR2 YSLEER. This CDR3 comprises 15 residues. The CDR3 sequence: CASSQHGQANYGYTF. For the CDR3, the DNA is TGCGCCAGCAGCCAACACGGACAGGCAAACTATGGCTACACCTTC.

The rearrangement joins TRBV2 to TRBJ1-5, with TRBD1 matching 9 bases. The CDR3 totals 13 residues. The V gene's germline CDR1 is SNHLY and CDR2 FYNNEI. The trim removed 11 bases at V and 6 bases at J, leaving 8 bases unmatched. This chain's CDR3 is CAAGTGSLQPQHF. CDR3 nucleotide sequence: TGTGCCGCTGGGACAGGGAGTCTTCAGCCCCAGCATTTT.

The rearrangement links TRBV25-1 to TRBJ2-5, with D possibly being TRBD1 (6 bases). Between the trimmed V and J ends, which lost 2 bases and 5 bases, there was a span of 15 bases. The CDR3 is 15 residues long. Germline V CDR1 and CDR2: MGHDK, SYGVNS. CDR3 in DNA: TGTGCCAGCAGTGAAATTCCAGGGGCAGGGGAGACCCAGTACTTC. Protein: CASSEIPGAGETQYF.

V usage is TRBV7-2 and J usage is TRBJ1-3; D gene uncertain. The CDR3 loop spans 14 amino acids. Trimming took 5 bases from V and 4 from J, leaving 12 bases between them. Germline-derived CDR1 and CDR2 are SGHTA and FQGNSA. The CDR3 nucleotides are TGTGCCAGCAGCGCACAGAAGATAGGAAACACCATATATTTT. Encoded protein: CASSAQKIGNTIYF.

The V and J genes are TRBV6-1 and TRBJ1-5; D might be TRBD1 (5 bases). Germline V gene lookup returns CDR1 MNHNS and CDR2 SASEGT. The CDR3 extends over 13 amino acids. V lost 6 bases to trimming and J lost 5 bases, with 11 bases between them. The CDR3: CASSPTEYQPQHF. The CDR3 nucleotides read TGTGCCAGCAGCCCGACAGAATATCAGCCCCAGCATTTT.